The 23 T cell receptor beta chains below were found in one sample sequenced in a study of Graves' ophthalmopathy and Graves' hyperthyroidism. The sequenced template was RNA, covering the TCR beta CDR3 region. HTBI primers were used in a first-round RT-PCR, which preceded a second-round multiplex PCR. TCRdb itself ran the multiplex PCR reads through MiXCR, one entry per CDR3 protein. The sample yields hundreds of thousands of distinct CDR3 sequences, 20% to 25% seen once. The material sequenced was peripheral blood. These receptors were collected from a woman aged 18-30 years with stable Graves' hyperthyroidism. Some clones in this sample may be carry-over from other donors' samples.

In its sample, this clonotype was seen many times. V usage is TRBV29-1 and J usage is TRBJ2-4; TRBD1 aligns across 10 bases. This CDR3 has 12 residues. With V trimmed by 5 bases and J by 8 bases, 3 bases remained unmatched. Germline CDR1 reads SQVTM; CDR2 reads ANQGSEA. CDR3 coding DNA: TGCAGCGTTCGGACAGGGGGGGACATTCAGTACTTC. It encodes CSVRTGGDIQYF.

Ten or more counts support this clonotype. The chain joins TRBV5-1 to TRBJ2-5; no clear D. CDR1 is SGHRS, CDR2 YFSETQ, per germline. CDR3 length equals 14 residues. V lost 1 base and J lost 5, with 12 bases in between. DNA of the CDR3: TGCGCCAGCAGCTTGTATCGAAATGGGGAGACCCAGTACTTC. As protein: CASSLYRNGETQYF.

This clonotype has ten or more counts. The CDR3 here is CASSFGLASYEQYF. CDR3 DNA: TGTGCCAGCAGCTTCGGACTAGCCTCCTACGAGCAGTACTTC. The chain joins TRBV7-2 to TRBJ2-7; 8 bases agree with TRBD2. Trimming at V came to 3 bases and at J to 0 bases, leaving 1 base not matched to a gene. This CDR3 contains 14 residues. Germline loops: CDR1 SGHTA, CDR2 FQGNSA.

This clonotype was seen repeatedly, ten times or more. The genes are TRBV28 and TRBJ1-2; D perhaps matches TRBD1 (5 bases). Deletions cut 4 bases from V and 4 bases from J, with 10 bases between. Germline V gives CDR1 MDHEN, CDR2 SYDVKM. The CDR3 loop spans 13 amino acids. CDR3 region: CASSSRAGYGYTF. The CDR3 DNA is TGTGCCAGCAGTTCCAGGGCTGGCTATGGCTACACCTTC.

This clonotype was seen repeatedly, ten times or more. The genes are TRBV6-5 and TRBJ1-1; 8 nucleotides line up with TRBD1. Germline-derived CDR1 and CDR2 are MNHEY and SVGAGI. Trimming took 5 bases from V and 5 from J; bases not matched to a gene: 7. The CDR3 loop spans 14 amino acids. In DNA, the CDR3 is TGTGCCAGCAGTAACAGGGGGGACCGAACTGAAGCTTTCTTT. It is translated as CASSNRGDRTEAFF.

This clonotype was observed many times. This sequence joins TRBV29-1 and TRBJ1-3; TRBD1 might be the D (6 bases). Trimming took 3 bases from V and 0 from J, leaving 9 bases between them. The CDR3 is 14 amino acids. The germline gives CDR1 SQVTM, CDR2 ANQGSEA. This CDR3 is CSVEKQGSGNTIYF. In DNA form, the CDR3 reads TGCAGCGTTGAGAAACAGGGCTCTGGAAACACCATATATTTT.

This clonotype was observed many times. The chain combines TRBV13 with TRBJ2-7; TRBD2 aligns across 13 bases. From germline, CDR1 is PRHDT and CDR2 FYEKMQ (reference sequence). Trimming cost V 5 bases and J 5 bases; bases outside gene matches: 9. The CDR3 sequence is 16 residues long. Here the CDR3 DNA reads TGTGCCAGCAGCCAAACGGGACTAGCGGGGAGAGACGAGCAGTACTTC. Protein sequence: CASSQTGLAGRDEQYF. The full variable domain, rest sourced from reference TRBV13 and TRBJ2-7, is AAGVIQSPRHLIKEKRETATLKCYPIPRHDTVYWYQQGPGQDPQFLISFYEKMQSDKGSIPDRFSAQQFSDYHSELNMSSLELGDSALYFCASSQTGLAGRDEQYFGPGTRLTVT.

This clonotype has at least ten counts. The CDR3 loop reads CASSPRPTSYEQYF. CDR3 sequence (DNA): TGTGCCAGCTCACCAAGGCCCACCTCCTACGAGCAGTACTTC. The chain joins TRBV18 to TRBJ2-7; D uncertain. Per the germline V gene, CDR1 is KGHSH and CDR2 is LQKENI. This CDR3 has 14 residues. With 2 bases removed from V and 0 bases from J, the gap between germline ends came to 8 bases.

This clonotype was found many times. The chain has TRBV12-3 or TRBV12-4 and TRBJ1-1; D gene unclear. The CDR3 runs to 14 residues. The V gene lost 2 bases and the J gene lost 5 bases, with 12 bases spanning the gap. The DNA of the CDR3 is TGTGCCAGCAGTTTAATGACTGAGGGAACTGAAGCTTTCTTT. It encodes CASSLMTEGTEAFF.

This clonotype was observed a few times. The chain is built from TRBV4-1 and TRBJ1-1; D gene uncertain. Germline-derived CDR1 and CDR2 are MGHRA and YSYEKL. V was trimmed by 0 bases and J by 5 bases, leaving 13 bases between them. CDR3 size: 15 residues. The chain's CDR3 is CASSQEPGRRTEAFF. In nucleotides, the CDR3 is TGCGCCAGCAGCCAAGAGCCGGGGAGAAGGACTGAAGCTTTCTTT.

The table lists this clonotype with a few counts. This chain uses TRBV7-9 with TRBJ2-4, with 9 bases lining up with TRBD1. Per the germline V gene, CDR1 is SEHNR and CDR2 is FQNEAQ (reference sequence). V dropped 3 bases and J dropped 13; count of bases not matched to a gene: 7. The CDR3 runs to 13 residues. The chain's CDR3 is CASSLDRGYGQYF. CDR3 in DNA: TGTGCCAGCAGCTTGGACAGGGGTTATGGGCAGTACTTC.

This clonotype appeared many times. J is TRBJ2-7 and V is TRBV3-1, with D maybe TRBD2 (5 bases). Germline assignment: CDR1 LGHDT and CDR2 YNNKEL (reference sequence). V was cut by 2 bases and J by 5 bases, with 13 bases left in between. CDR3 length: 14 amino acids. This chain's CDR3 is CASSQPPRGNEQYF. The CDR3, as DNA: TGTGCCAGCAGCCAACCCCCTCGGGGAAACGAGCAGTACTTC.

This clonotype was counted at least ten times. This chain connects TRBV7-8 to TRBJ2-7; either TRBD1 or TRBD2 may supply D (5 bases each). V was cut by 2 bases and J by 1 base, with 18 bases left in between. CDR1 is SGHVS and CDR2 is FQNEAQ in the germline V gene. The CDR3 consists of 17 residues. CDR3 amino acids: CASSLCPYDWGSYEQYF. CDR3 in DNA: TGTGCCAGCAGCTTATGTCCCTACGACTGGGGGTCCTACGAGCAGTACTTC. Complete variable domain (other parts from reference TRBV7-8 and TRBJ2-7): GAGVSQSPRYKVAKRGQDVALRCDPISGHVSLFWYQQALGQGPEFLTYFQNEAQLDKSGLPSDRFFAERPEGSVSTLKIQRTQQEDSAVYLCASSLCPYDWGSYEQYFGPGTRLTVT.

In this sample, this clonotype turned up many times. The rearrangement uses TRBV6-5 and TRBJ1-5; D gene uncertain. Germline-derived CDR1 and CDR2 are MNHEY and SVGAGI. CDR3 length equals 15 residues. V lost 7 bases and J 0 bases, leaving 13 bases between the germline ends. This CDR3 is CASIWEIYSNQPQHF. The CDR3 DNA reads TGTGCCAGCATATGGGAGATCTATAGCAATCAGCCCCAGCATTTT.

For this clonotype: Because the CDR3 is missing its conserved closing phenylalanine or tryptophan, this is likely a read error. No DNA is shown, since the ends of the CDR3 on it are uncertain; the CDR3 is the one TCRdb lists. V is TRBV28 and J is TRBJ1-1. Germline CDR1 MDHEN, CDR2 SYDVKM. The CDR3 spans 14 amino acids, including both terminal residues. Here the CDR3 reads CASSSNGGDTEALV.

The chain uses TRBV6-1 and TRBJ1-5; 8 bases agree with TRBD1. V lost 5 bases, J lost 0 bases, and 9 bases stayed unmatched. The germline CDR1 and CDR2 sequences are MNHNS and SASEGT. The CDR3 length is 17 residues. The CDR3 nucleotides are TGTGCCAGCAGTCCGAGGGACAGGCGGAATAGCAATCAGCCCCAGCATTTT. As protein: CASSPRDRRNSNQPQHF.

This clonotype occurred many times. The CDR3, as DNA: TGTGCCTGGACGGAGGGGAGCTATGGCTACACCTTC. Its translation: CAWTEGSYGYTF. The chain uses TRBV30 and TRBJ1-2; a possible D gene is TRBD1 (5 bases). This CDR3 is built from 12 residues. With 4 bases removed from V and 4 bases from J, the gap between germline ends came to 10 bases. From germline, CDR1 is GTSNPN and CDR2 SVGIG (reference sequence).

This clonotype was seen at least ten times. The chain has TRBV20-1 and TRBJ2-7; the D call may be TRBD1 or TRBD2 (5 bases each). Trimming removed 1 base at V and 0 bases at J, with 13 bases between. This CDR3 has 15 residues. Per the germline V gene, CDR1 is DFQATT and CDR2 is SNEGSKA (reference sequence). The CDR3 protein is CSARGDGSLSYEQYF. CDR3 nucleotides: TGCAGTGCTAGAGGGGACGGATCGCTCTCCTACGAGCAGTACTTC.

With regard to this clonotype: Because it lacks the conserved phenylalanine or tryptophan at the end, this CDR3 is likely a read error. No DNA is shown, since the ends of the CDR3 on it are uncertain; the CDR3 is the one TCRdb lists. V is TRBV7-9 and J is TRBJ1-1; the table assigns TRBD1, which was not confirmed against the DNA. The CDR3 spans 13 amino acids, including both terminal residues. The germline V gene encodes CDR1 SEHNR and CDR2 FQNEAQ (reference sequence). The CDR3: CASSLWTGGEACV.

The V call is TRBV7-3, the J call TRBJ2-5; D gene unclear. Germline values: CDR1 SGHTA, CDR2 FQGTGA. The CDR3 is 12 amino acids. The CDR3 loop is CVISLNDETQYF. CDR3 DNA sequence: TGTGTCATCAGCTTAAATGACGAGACCCAGTACTTC.

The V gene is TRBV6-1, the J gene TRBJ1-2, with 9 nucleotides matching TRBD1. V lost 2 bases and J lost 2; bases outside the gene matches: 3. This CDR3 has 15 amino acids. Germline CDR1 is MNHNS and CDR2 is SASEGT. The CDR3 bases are TGTGCCAGCAGTGAAACAGGGGGCAAGAACTATGGCTACACCTTC. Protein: CASSETGGKNYGYTF.

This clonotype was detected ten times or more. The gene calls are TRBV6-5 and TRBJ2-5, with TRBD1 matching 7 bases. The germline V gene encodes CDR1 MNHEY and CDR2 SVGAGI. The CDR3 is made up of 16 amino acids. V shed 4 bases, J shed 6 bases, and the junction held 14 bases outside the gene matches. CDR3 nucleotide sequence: TGTGCCAGCAGTTCCTACGACAGGGAAGGCCGGCAGACCCAGTACTTC. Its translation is CASSSYDREGRQTQYF.

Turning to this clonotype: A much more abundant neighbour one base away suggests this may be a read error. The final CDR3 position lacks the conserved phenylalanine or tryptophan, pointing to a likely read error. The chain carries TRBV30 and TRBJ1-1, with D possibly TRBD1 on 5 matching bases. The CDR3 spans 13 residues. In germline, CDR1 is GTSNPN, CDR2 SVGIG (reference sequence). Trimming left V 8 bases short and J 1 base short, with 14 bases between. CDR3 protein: CARTAQGNTEAFC. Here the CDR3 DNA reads TGTGCCCGAACTGCCCAGGGGAACACTGAAGCTTTCTGT.